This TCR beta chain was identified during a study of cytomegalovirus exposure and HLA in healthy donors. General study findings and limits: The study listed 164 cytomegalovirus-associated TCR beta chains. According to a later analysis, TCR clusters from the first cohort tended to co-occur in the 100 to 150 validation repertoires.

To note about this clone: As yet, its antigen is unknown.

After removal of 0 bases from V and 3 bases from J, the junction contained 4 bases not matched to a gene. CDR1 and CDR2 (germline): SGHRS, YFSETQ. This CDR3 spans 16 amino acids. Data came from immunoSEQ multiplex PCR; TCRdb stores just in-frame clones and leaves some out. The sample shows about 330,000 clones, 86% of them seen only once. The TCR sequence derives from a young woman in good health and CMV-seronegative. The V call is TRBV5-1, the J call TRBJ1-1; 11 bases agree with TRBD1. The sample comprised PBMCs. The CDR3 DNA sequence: TGCGCCAGCAGCTTGGGGACAGGGGGCAGGGACACTGAAGCTTTCTTT. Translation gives CASSLGTGGRDTEAFF.